These 17 T cell receptor beta chains share one sample of origin, sequenced in a study of spatial heterogeneity in lung cancer. Time point given: sample taken at primary tumor resection. TCRdb passed the 5' RACE reads through MiXCR, listing each CDR3 protein once. The sample includes 40,000 or so distinct CDR3 sequences, 7.5% of them seen just once. The sequenced sample was PBMCs, obtained at surgery. The receptor set was obtained from a male donor with early-stage non-small cell lung cancer.

This clonotype has a count of ten or more. The rearrangement links TRBV12-3 or TRBV12-4 to TRBJ1-1; D not certain. The CDR3 length is 13 residues. Trimming cost V 3 bases and J 9 bases, with 14 bases left between them. The chain's CDR3 is CASSFQAVGKAFF. CDR3 nucleotides: TGTGCCAGCAGTTTCCAGGCCGTGGGAAAAGCTTTCTTT.

The sample holds many counts of this clonotype. This rearrangement joins TRBV7-9 to TRBJ2-6; D unclear. Looked up from germline, CDR1 is SEHNR and CDR2 is FQNEAQ (reference sequence). V lost 6 bases, J lost 1 base, and 16 bases lay in between. CDR3 length: 17 amino acids. CDR3 sequence: CASRSHPRASGANVLTF. CDR3 nucleotide sequence: TGTGCCAGCAGGTCCCACCCCCGGGCGTCTGGGGCCAACGTCCTGACTTTC.

Details on this clonotype: The CDR3 end shows no conserved phenylalanine or tryptophan, and so a read error is likely. V is TRBV19 and J is TRBJ2-1, with D uncertain. The V and J ends lost 6 bases and 12 bases respectively, with 18 bases between them. CDR1 is LNHDA, CDR2 SQIVND, per germline (reference sequence). The CDR3 totals 13 residues. The CDR3, as DNA: TGTGCCAGTAGCCCGGCGTCTTGGCGAGGGCAGTTCCTC. Translation gives CASSPASWRGQFL.

This clonotype was found many times. The chain carries TRBV7-3 and TRBJ1-1, with a weak D call TRBD1 (6 bases). Germline V gene data show CDR1 as SGHTA and CDR2 as FQGTGA. Trimming left V 4 bases short and J 6 bases short, with 12 bases between. CDR3 size: 13 residues. CDR3 nucleotides: TGTGCCAGCAGCTCAACAGGGCGGTCTGAAGCTTTCTTT. Amino acids: CASSSTGRSEAFF.

As for this clonotype: Likely a read error: the CDR3 ends without its conserved phenylalanine or tryptophan. The V gene is TRBV6-2 or TRBV6-3, the J gene TRBJ2-2; tentatively, D is TRBD2 (5 bases). V was shortened by 6 bases and J by 7 bases, with 12 bases between the two germline ends. The CDR3 sequence is 13 residues long. The germline CDR1 and CDR2 sequences are MNHEY and SVGEGT. Here the CDR3 DNA reads TGTGCCAGCAGAGCCGGGGAAATCGGGGAGCTGTTTCTT. It specifies CASRAGEIGELFL.

This clonotype was detected many times. J is TRBJ1-6 and V is TRBV15; possible D gene TRBD1, 5 bases. Trimming cost V 0 bases and J 10 bases, with 10 bases left between them. Germline V gene sequence: CDR1 LNHNV, CDR2 YYDKDF (reference sequence). CDR3 length equals 14 residues. CDR3 region: CATSRDPGGSPLHF. The CDR3 DNA reads TGTGCCACCAGCAGAGATCCCGGGGGATCACCCCTCCACTTT.

Notes on this clonotype: A much more abundant neighbour one base away suggests this may be a read error. The V and J genes are TRBV3-2 and TRBJ1-1. TRBV3-2 is flagged as a pseudogene. The CDR3 loop spans 16 amino acids. The CDR3, as DNA: TGTGCCAGCATCCCGGGACGGCAGGGAATGAACACTGCAGCTTTCTTT. This encodes CASIPGRQGMNTAAFF.

The J gene is TRBJ2-5, the V gene TRBV19; TRBD2 might be the D (6 bases). Germline CDR1 and CDR2: LNHDA and SQIVND (reference sequence). The V end was cut by 9 bases, the J end by 5 bases, with 16 bases between. This CDR3 contains 13 residues. For the CDR3, the DNA is TGTGCCAGCCAACAGGTCGCGGGGGAGACCCAGTACTTC. Encoded protein: CASQQVAGETQYF.

V gene TRBV20-1 combines with J gene TRBJ1-6; 8 nucleotides agree with TRBD1. V shed 4 bases, J shed 7 bases, and the junction held 6 bases outside the gene matches. The germline V gene encodes CDR1 DFQATT and CDR2 SNEGSKA (reference sequence). The CDR3 sequence is 14 residues long. CDR3 loop: CSATGQGGNSPLHF. In nucleotides, the CDR3 is TGCAGTGCTACCGGACAGGGTGGGAATTCACCCCTCCACTTT.

The sample holds a few counts of this clonotype. The chain combines TRBV10-3 with TRBJ2-7, with D possibly TRBD2 on 5 matching bases. Deletions cut 0 bases from V and 4 bases from J, with 16 bases between. CDR1 ENHRY and CDR2 SYGVKD come from the germline V gene. CDR3 length: 16 residues. CDR3 in amino acids: CAISESKGATVYEQYV. The CDR3 DNA reads as TGTGCCATCAGTGAGTCGAAGGGAGCTACGGTTTACGAGCAGTACGTC.

This clonotype was seen repeatedly, ten times or more. The chain has TRBV6-1 and TRBJ2-5; no definite D call. Germline V lookup: CDR1 MNHNS, CDR2 SASEGT. CDR3 length: 12 amino acids. V lost 2 bases and J 5 bases, leaving 6 bases between the germline ends. Here the CDR3 reads CASSESSETQYF. CDR3 bases: TGTGCCAGCAGTGAAAGTTCGGAGACCCAGTACTTC.

This clonotype was seen ten or more times. This chain links TRBV7-2 with TRBJ2-1; D is undetermined. The ends were cut back, 3 bases at V and 9 bases at J, with 15 bases in the middle. The CDR3 runs to 14 residues. The V gene's germline CDR1 is SGHTA and CDR2 FQGNSA. Here the CDR3 reads CASSFRTSWSEQFF. Written as DNA, the CDR3 is TGTGCCAGCAGCTTCCGGACGTCCTGGAGTGAGCAGTTCTTC.

In its sample, this clonotype was seen many times. The V gene is TRBV6-5, the J gene TRBJ2-3; D not resolved. The length of the CDR3 is 14 residues. With 11 bases removed from V and 0 bases from J, the gap between germline ends came to 15 bases. Germline CDR1 is MNHEY and CDR2 is SVGAGI. The CDR3 coding sequence is TGTGCCGCGAGTGCGATTGTTAGCACAGATACGCAGTATTTT. This translates into CAASAIVSTDTQYF.

This clonotype has ten or more counts. The chain uses TRBV4-3 and TRBJ2-7; D possibly corresponds to TRBD1 (5 bases). The germline V gene encodes CDR1 LGHNA and CDR2 YSLEER. CDR3 size: 17 residues. Trimming stripped 0 bases from V and 1 base from J, with 16 bases between. CDR3: CASSQDLAQGFSYEQYF. CDR3 nucleotides: TGCGCCAGCAGCCAAGACTTGGCTCAGGGTTTTTCCTACGAGCAGTACTTC.

This clonotype was observed a few times. The V gene is TRBV20-1, the J gene TRBJ2-5; possibly TRBD2 for D (6 bases). The V and J ends lost 0 bases and 1 base respectively, with 12 bases between them. The length of the CDR3 is 15 residues. Germline CDR1 and CDR2: DFQATT and SNEGSKA (reference sequence). The chain's CDR3 is CSARDRAGPQETQYF. The CDR3 DNA reads as TGCAGTGCTAGAGATCGGGCGGGGCCCCAAGAGACCCAGTACTTC.

This clonotype occurred many times. The V gene is TRBV7-2, the J gene TRBJ2-5; maybe TRBD1 (7 bases). V was clipped by 5 bases and J by 3 bases, with 10 bases between them. The CDR3 consists of 13 residues. Germline V gene data show CDR1 as SGHTA and CDR2 as FQGNSA. CDR3 region: CASSGGGKETQYF. CDR3 nucleotides: TGTGCCAGCAGCGGAGGGGGCAAAGAGACCCAGTACTTC. The variable domain in full, with the rest retrieved from reference TRBV7-2 and TRBJ2-5, is GAGVSQSPSNKVTEKGKDVELRCDPISGHTALYWYRQSLGQGLEFLIYFQGNSAPDKSGLPSDRFSAERTGGSVSTLTIQRTQQEDSAVYLCASSGGGKETQYFGPGTRLLVL.

This clonotype was seen many times. V and J are TRBV29-1 and TRBJ2-4, with a possible D match to TRBD2 (6 bases). V was pared by 7 bases and J by 3 bases, with 10 bases between. The CDR3 is 12 residues long. CDR1 and CDR2 (germline): SQVTM, ANQGSEA. The CDR3 sequence: CSAGRDKNIQYF. The CDR3 nucleotides are TGCAGCGCCGGGCGGGACAAAAACATTCAGTACTTC.